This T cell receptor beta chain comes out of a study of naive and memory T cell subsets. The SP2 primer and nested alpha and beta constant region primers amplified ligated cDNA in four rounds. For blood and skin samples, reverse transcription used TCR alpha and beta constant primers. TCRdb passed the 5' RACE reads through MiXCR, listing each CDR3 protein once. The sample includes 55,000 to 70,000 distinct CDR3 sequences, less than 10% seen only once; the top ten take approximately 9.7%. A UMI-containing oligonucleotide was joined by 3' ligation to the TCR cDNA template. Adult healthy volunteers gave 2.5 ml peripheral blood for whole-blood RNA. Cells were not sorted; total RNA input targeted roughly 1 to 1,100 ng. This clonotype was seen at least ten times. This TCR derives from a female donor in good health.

The CDR3 protein is CASSLSGNTIYF. The CDR3 DNA reads TGTGCCAGCAGTTTATCAGGAAACACCATATATTTT. V usage is TRBV12-3 or TRBV12-4 and J usage is TRBJ1-3; D unclear. The CDR3 length is 12 residues. The V end was cut by 2 bases, the J end by 4 bases, with 3 bases between.